Shown below are 19 T cell receptor beta chains from a single sample sequenced in a study of cytomegalovirus exposure and HLA in healthy donors. The assay was immunoSEQ multiplex PCR, and TCRdb's table has in-frame clones only and misses some. This table holds under 200,000 clones, less than 95% found once. The sequenced sample consisted of PBMCs. These receptors came from a woman under 30 in good health and CMV-seropositive.

The chain's CDR3 is CASAGTPGGQPQHF. CDR3 DNA sequence: TGTGCCAGCGCCGGGACTCCGGGAGGACAGCCCCAGCATTTT. The chain joins TRBV27 to TRBJ1-5; TRBD1 is a possible D gene (5 bases). The CDR3 runs 14 residues. Germline CDR1 reads MNHEY; CDR2 reads SMNVEV (reference sequence). V was cut by 8 bases and J by 7 bases, with 18 bases left in between.

This sequence joins TRBV25-1 and TRBJ2-5; 13 bases are shared with TRBD2. This CDR3 has 17 amino acids. V was clipped by 2 bases and J by 4 bases; unmatched bases: 7. CDR1 MGHDK and CDR2 SYGVNS come from the germline V gene. DNA of the CDR3: TGTGCCAGCAGTGAACTCTTACTAGCGGGAGGGGGAGAGACCCAGTACTTC. It codes for CASSELLLAGGGETQYF.

This sequence joins TRBV27 and TRBJ2-3; tentatively, D is TRBD2 (5 bases). The germline V and J ends were trimmed by 5 bases and 6 bases, with 18 bases remaining between them. The CDR3 length is 15 residues. Germline CDR1 reads MNHEY; CDR2 reads SMNVEV (reference sequence). The CDR3 protein is CASSKRASLTDTQYF. CDR3 nucleotide sequence: TGTGCCAGCAGTAAGAGGGCTAGCCTCACTGATACGCAGTATTTT.

On this clone itself: Germline and junction disagree at one end, which may indicate a read error. The CDR3 here is CASSLGTLETQHF. The CDR3 DNA is TGTGCCAGCAGTTTAGGGACTCTGGAGACCCAGCACTTC. This chain links TRBV27 with TRBJ2-5; tentatively, D is TRBD2 (6 bases). The CDR3 loop spans 13 amino acids. In germline, CDR1 is MNHEY, CDR2 SMNVEV (reference sequence).

This chain connects TRBV27 to TRBJ2-2; TRBD1 matches 7 bases. The CDR3 totals 15 residues. The V segment lost 5 bases and the J segment 6 bases; nucleotides outside the gene matches: 9. CDR1 MNHEY and CDR2 SMNVEV come from the germline V gene (reference sequence). In DNA, the CDR3 is TGTGCCAGCAGTGTATACCCGACAGGGTCCGGGGAGCTGTTTTTT. Residues: CASSVYPTGSGELFF.

The chain carries TRBV7-6 and TRBJ2-1; D is possibly TRBD1 (6 bases). The V and J ends lost 4 bases and 5 bases respectively, with 9 bases between them. The CDR3 totals 13 residues. From germline, CDR1 is SGHVS and CDR2 FNYEAQ. CDR3 region: CASSSRQDNEQFF. CDR3 bases: TGTGCCAGCAGCTCCCGACAGGACAATGAGCAGTTCTTC.

The table lists this clone with a count of one. The chain links TRBV11-3 to TRBJ2-3; D perhaps matches TRBD2 (6 bases). Between the trimmed V and J ends, which lost 8 bases and 4 bases, there was a span of 16 bases. The CDR3 runs 14 residues. The germline CDR1 and CDR2 sequences are SGHNT and YENEEA. The CDR3 DNA reads as TGTGCCAGCGGTGTCGGGGGTTGGTCAGATACGCAGTATTTT. Its translation: CASGVGGWSDTQYF.

The CDR3 DNA is TGTGCCAGCAGTCCCGGGACAGGATCTGGCAATCAGCCCCAGCATTTT. As protein: CASSPGTGSGNQPQHF. This chain joins TRBV6-6 and TRBJ1-5; 8 bases line up with TRBD1. The CDR3 loop spans 16 amino acids. Germline loops: CDR1 MNHNY, CDR2 SVGAGI (reference sequence). Unmatched junction bases numbered 8, after V lost 5 bases and J lost 2 bases.

A note on this clone: One end of the junction is discordant with germline, which a read error may explain. This chain connects TRBV5-1 to TRBJ2-3, with 14 bases aligning to TRBD2. The CDR3 is 15 amino acids. Germline V CDR1 and CDR2: SGHRS, YFSETQ. The CDR3 DNA reads as TGCGCCAGCAGCCCGGCCGGGACTAGCGGGGGCCAGATCTTTTTT. This sequence encodes CASSPAGTSGGQIFF.

The rearrangement joins TRBV7-6 to TRBJ2-1; the match to TRBD2 covers 7 bases. V lost 0 bases to trimming and J lost 0 bases; unmatched junction nucleotides: 14. The CDR3 is made up of 20 amino acids. CDR1 is SGHVS, CDR2 FNYEAQ, per germline. The CDR3 spells CASSLAEVSRAGSSYNEQFF. The CDR3 DNA sequence: TGTGCCAGCAGCTTAGCGGAAGTAAGTCGAGCGGGAAGCTCCTACAATGAGCAGTTCTTC.

The chain carries TRBV5-4 and TRBJ2-7, with TRBD2 matching 8 bases. The germline CDR1 and CDR2 sequences are SGHNT and YYREEE (reference sequence). V lost 4 bases and J lost 6; bases outside the gene matches: 6. The CDR3 contains 13 residues. DNA for the CDR3: TGTGCCAGCAGCCCGGGGGGGGGCAGCGAGCAGTACTTC. Translating gives CASSPGGGSEQYF.

The rearrangement links TRBV9 to TRBJ2-7, with 13 bases lining up with TRBD2. CDR3 length equals 15 residues. CDR1 SGDLS and CDR2 YYNGEE come from the germline V gene. V shed 5 bases and J 5 bases; nucleotides not matched to a gene: 7. The CDR3 DNA reads TGTGCCAGCAGTGGACTAGCGGGAGCTTCTCACGAGCAGTACTTC. This codes for CASSGLAGASHEQYF. The full variable domain, its missing parts supplied by reference TRBV9 and TRBJ2-7, is DSGVTQTPKHLITATGQRVTLRCSPRSGDLSVYWYQQSLDQGLQFLIQYYNGEERAKGNILERFSAQQFPDLHSELNLSSLELGDSALYFCASSGLAGASHEQYFGPGTRLTVT.

V and J are TRBV15 and TRBJ1-2; 7 positions match TRBD1. The germline V gene encodes CDR1 LNHNV and CDR2 YYDKDF (reference sequence). This CDR3 is built from 14 residues. V was pared by 5 bases and J by 4 bases, with 7 bases of the junction left unmatched. CDR3 amino acids: CATSSRQGFYGYTF. DNA for the CDR3: TGTGCCACCAGCTCCCGACAGGGCTTCTATGGCTACACCTTC.

V gene TRBV11-2 combines with J gene TRBJ2-5, with 10 positions matching TRBD1. The CDR3 runs to 18 residues. CDR1 SGHAT and CDR2 FQNNGV come from the germline V gene. The V segment lost 2 bases and the J segment 2 bases; nucleotides outside the gene matches: 11. The CDR3 spells CASSLRTGGGTVQETQYF. CDR3 coding DNA: TGTGCCAGCAGCTTAAGGACAGGGGGAGGGACCGTACAAGAGACCCAGTACTTC.

The chain combines TRBV5-1 with TRBJ1-2; 8 bases agree with TRBD1. This CDR3 comprises 14 residues. V was pared by 4 bases and J by 5 bases, with 7 bases of the junction left unmatched. Germline V gives CDR1 SGHRS, CDR2 YFSETQ. The CDR3 here is CASSPGTGFYGYTF. Written as DNA, the CDR3 is TGCGCCAGCAGCCCCGGGACAGGCTTTTATGGCTACACCTTC.

The CDR3 bases are TGTGCCAGCAGTACAAGCACCGGGACAGGCTATGGCTACACCTTC. It specifies CASSTSTGTGYGYTF. The chain recombines TRBV5-4 with TRBJ1-2; 8 bases are a match to TRBD1. CDR3 length equals 15 residues. V lost 5 bases and J lost 4; bases outside the gene matches: 10. Per germline, CDR1 SGHNT and CDR2 YYREEE (reference sequence).

V and J are TRBV2 and TRBJ1-1, with 9 bases that match TRBD1. The CDR3 contains 14 residues. Germline CDR1 SNHLY, CDR2 FYNNEI. The V and J ends lost 6 bases and 3 bases, in that order; junction bases with no gene match: 5. The CDR3 loop reads CASRGTGTHTEAFF. For the CDR3, the DNA is TGTGCCAGCAGGGGGACAGGGACTCACACTGAAGCTTTCTTT.

This clone was seen just once. The chain has TRBV27 and TRBJ1-2, with 7 nucleotides matching TRBD1. CDR1 MNHEY and CDR2 SMNVEV come from the germline V gene (reference sequence). The CDR3 is 16 amino acids. With 6 bases clipped from V and 2 bases from J, the junction kept 12 bases outside the gene matches. This CDR3 reads CASRAFPAGGNYGYTF. DNA of the CDR3: TGTGCCAGCAGAGCCTTTCCCGCAGGGGGGAACTATGGCTACACCTTC.

This clone was observed once. The V gene is TRBV19, the J gene TRBJ1-1; TRBD1 matches at 8 bases. The trim removed 5 bases at V and 0 bases at J, leaving 5 bases unmatched. This CDR3 is built from 15 residues. From germline, CDR1 is LNHDA and CDR2 SQIVND (reference sequence). The CDR3 loop reads CASSGGQDLNTEAFF. The CDR3 nucleotides are TGTGCCAGTAGTGGGGGACAGGACTTGAACACTGAAGCTTTCTTT.